The 22 T cell receptor beta chains below come from one sample, sequenced in a study of TIL therapy for anti-PD-1-resistant metastatic lung cancer. Sequencing used immunoSEQ v3. Only in-frame clones appear in the TCRdb table, and some are missing; sequencing was by immunoSEQ multiplex PCR. The table includes about 20,000 clones, over 70% detected once. As to time point: pre-treatment sample, taken before nivolumab and TIL therapy. Sequenced here: blood, sampled at baseline. The receptors stem from a person between 25 and 79 years old with non-small cell lung cancer.

The V gene is TRBV5-1, the J gene TRBJ1-2, with D maybe TRBD1 (6 bases). Germline V gene data show CDR1 as SGHRS and CDR2 as YFSETQ. The CDR3 is 14 amino acids. Trimming stripped 6 bases from V and 2 bases from J, with 14 bases between. CDR3 DNA sequence: TGCGCCAGCACGGCCCCACAGGGCAACTATGGCTACACCTTC. Protein sequence: CASTAPQGNYGYTF.

DNA of the CDR3: TGTGCCAGTAGTATCGGCATTAGGGACAATGAGCAGTTCTTC. As protein: CASSIGIRDNEQFF. The chain recombines TRBV19 with TRBJ2-1, with D unclear. The CDR3 totals 14 residues. Trimming removed 3 bases from V and 5 bases from J, with 11 bases in between. Per the germline V gene, CDR1 is LNHDA and CDR2 is SQIVND (reference sequence).

The CDR3 protein is CASSLEGGNSPLHF. The CDR3 DNA follows: TGTGCCAGCAGCTTGGAGGGGGGGAATTCACCCCTCCACTTT. The J gene is TRBJ1-6, the V gene TRBV5-4, with a weak D call TRBD1 (6 bases). Trimming removed 0 bases from V and 7 bases from J, with 8 bases in between. Germline lookup yields CDR1 SGHNT and CDR2 YYREEE (reference sequence). The CDR3 sequence is 14 residues long.

V usage is TRBV20-1 and J usage is TRBJ2-7; D perhaps matches TRBD2 (6 bases). Trimming pared 3 bases from V and 8 bases from J, leaving 11 bases between. This CDR3 has 11 residues. Germline V gene lookup returns CDR1 DFQATT and CDR2 SNEGSKA (reference sequence). Here the CDR3 reads CSASGAGQQYF. The CDR3 bases are TGCAGTGCTAGTGGCGCGGGACAGCAGTACTTC.

This clone was found a few times. This chain joins TRBV30 and TRBJ1-4; D not certain. Trimming removed 3 bases at V and 4 bases at J, with 9 bases between. Germline CDR1 reads GTSNPN; CDR2 reads SVGIG (reference sequence). The CDR3 contains 13 residues. The chain's CDR3 is CAWRNGFNEKLFF. The CDR3 region has the DNA TGTGCCTGGAGGAACGGGTTTAATGAAAAACTGTTTTTT.

The chain recombines TRBV4-2 with TRBJ2-7; 11 positions agree with TRBD2. Looked up from germline, CDR1 is LGHNA and CDR2 is YNFKEQ. This CDR3 has 16 amino acids. J gave up 0 bases and V 4 bases, and 5 bases lay outside the gene matches. The CDR3 DNA is TGTGCCAGCAGCCTCACTAGCGGGAGTATCTCCTACGAGCAGTACTTC. Translating gives CASSLTSGSISYEQYF.

This clone showed up just once. V gene TRBV3-1 (or the pseudogene TRBV3-2) combines with J gene TRBJ2-5; D is uncertain. V lost 4 bases and J 2 bases, leaving 2 bases between the germline ends. Germline CDR1 is LGHDT and CDR2 is YNNKEL (reference sequence). This CDR3 has 11 residues. The CDR3 bases are TGTGCCAGCAGCCCACAAGAGACCCAGTACTTC. Translation gives CASSPQETQYF.

V usage is TRBV23-1 and J usage is TRBJ2-3; D remains unclear. TRBV23-1 belongs to the ORF category, with a function that is uncertain. The V and J ends lost 2 bases and 2 bases respectively, with 14 bases between them. This CDR3 has 16 amino acids. The CDR3 bases are TGCGCCAGCAGTCAAGTCAGCAAGGATACCACAGATACGCAGTATTTT. It codes for CASSQVSKDTTDTQYF.

Remarks on this clone: The sample has other DNA sequences that encode this CDR3 too. The chain has TRBV14 and TRBJ1-2; a possible D gene is TRBD1 (5 bases). Germline values: CDR1 SGHDN, CDR2 FVKESK. Trimming shortened V by 3 bases and J by 6 bases, and 26 bases separated the two germline ends. CDR3 length: 18 amino acids. This CDR3 reads CASSQDARQPYPPNGYTF. The CDR3 DNA is TGTGCCAGCAGCCAGGACGCTCGACAGCCTTACCCTCCGAATGGCTACACCTTC.

The chain joins TRBV6-5 to TRBJ2-5, with D unresolved. V gave up 6 bases and J gave up 3 bases, with 11 bases separating them. Germline V gene lookup returns CDR1 MNHEY and CDR2 SVGAGI. The CDR3 sequence is 13 residues long. CDR3: CASRRGEKETQYF. CDR3 nucleotide sequence: TGTGCCAGCAGACGTGGGGAAAAAGAGACCCAGTACTTC.

The table lists this clone with a count of one. The rearrangement links TRBV18 to TRBJ2-3; D may be TRBD2 (7 bases). V lost 2 bases, J lost 5 bases, and 11 bases lay in between. Germline loops: CDR1 KGHSH, CDR2 LQKENI. The CDR3 contains 14 residues. The CDR3 loop reads CASSPGGAQDTQYF. The CDR3 DNA follows: TGTGCCAGCTCACCAGGGGGGGCCCAAGATACGCAGTATTTT.

The chain uses TRBV9 and TRBJ2-1, with TRBD2 matching over 10 bases. V dropped 7 bases and J dropped 4; count of bases not matched to a gene: 20. CDR3 length equals 19 residues. Germline CDR1 is SGDLS and CDR2 is YYNGEE. The DNA of the CDR3 is TGTGCCAGCGCATCATCGGCTAGCGGGGGCATAGACGCGTACAATGAGCAGTTCTTC. Translating gives CASASSASGGIDAYNEQFF.

This clone was found a few times. This chain uses TRBV4-2 with TRBJ2-7; D is unclear. CDR1 is LGHNA, CDR2 YNFKEQ, per germline. V gave up 4 bases and J gave up 2 bases, with 15 bases separating them. The CDR3 is 15 residues long. The CDR3 nucleotides read TGTGCCAGCAGCCCCCTGGTTAGGGTGCCCTACGAGCAGTACTTC. Protein product: CASSPLVRVPYEQYF.

The V gene is TRBV2, the J gene TRBJ2-2; D is ambiguous. Germline lookup yields CDR1 SNHLY and CDR2 FYNNEI. The CDR3 covers 13 residues. V lost 5 bases and J lost 4, with 8 bases in between. The CDR3 loop reads CASSTSGTGELFF. CDR3 sequence (DNA): TGTGCCAGCAGTACCTCCGGCACCGGGGAGCTGTTTTTT.

This chain connects TRBV2 to TRBJ2-1, with TRBD2 matching over 12 bases. CDR1 and CDR2 (germline): SNHLY, FYNNEI. The CDR3 runs 14 residues. The trim removed 8 bases at V and 7 bases at J, leaving 6 bases unmatched. The CDR3 loop reads CASLTSGRFNEQFF. The CDR3 region has the DNA TGTGCCAGCCTGACTAGCGGGAGATTTAATGAGCAGTTCTTC.

The chain combines TRBV7-2 with TRBJ2-7, with 8 positions matching TRBD1. The CDR3 runs 16 residues. V dropped 5 bases and J dropped 0; count of bases not matched to a gene: 9. The V gene's germline CDR1 is SGHTA and CDR2 FQGNSA. The chain's CDR3 is CASSPQTGVGSYEQYV. The CDR3 DNA sequence: TGTGCCAGCAGCCCCCAGACAGGGGTCGGCTCCTACGAGCAGTACGTC.

In this sample, this clone turned up a few times. The chain uses TRBV30 and TRBJ1-2; possible D gene TRBD1, 6 bases. Germline CDR1 is GTSNPN and CDR2 is SVGIG (reference sequence). Trimming cost V 1 base and J 6 bases, with 15 bases left between them. The CDR3 has 14 amino acids. CDR3 region: CAWSANPGQNGYTF. Written as DNA, the CDR3 is TGTGCCTGGAGTGCAAACCCAGGACAGAATGGCTACACCTTC.

CDR3 nucleotide sequence: TGTGCCAGCAGTTGGTTCGGGGCCGGGGAGCTGTTTTTT. Protein: CASSWFGAGELFF. The V and J genes are TRBV6-4 and TRBJ2-2, with D possibly TRBD2 on 5 matching bases. Germline V gene data show CDR1 as MRHNA and CDR2 as SNTAGT. The CDR3 loop spans 13 amino acids. With 5 bases removed from V and 6 bases from J, the gap between germline ends came to 10 bases.

This clone showed up just a few times. The chain uses TRBV15 and TRBJ2-5; D is possibly TRBD1 (6 bases). The V gene's germline CDR1 is LNHNV and CDR2 YYDKDF (reference sequence). This CDR3 has 14 residues. Trimming took 4 bases from V and 4 from J, leaving 13 bases between them. The CDR3 loop reads CATSTVLGGETQYF. The CDR3 DNA is TGTGCCACCAGCACCGTACTAGGGGGAGAGACCCAGTACTTC. Complete variable domain (other parts from reference TRBV15 and TRBJ2-5): DAMVIQNPRYQVTQFGKPVTLSCSQTLNHNVMYWYQQKSSQAPKLLFHYYDKDFNNEADTPDNFQSRRPNTSFCFLDIRSPGLGDTAMYLCATSTVLGGETQYFGPGTRLLVL.

The V call is TRBV21-1, the J call TRBJ2-3; TRBD2, the table's D call, was not compared with the DNA. TRBV21-1 is a pseudogene locus. This CDR3 contains 18 residues. The CDR3 loop is CASSKVTGTSGRRDTQYF. As DNA, the CDR3 is TGTGCCAGCAGCAAAGTTACCGGGACTAGCGGGAGGAGGGATACGCAGTATTTT.

This sequence joins TRBV5-1 and TRBJ2-2; D gene uncertain. V lost 0 bases, J lost 3 bases, and 6 bases lay in between. Germline loops: CDR1 SGHRS, CDR2 YFSETQ. The length of the CDR3 is 14 residues. The CDR3 DNA reads TGCGCCAGCAGCTTGGGGCAGTACACCGGGGAGCTGTTTTTT. Translation gives CASSLGQYTGELFF.

The chain couples TRBV19 to TRBJ2-7; D is ambiguous. Germline CDR1 LNHDA, CDR2 SQIVND (reference sequence). The V and J ends lost 5 bases and 1 base respectively, with 9 bases between them. This CDR3 is built from 13 residues. This CDR3 reads CASSVDGSYEQYF. As DNA, the CDR3 is TGTGCCAGTAGTGTCGACGGGTCCTACGAGCAGTACTTC.